This T cell receptor (beta chain) was found in a study of blood T cell repertoires in COVID-19. In the study overall: Sites in the United States, Italy and Spain provided acute and convalescent COVID-19 samples. PBMCs, B-cell-depleted T cells, or T cells provided the cDNA or gDNA that made up the material.

Enrollment of patients from Seattle took place during active infection, with longitudinal follow-up. Original processing methods: How many nucleated cells were present was estimated from reference gene primer amplification. Sequencing used immunoSEQ multiplex PCR; TCRdb keeps in-frame clones, though not all of them. V and J calls and clone size are as listed in that table; D and trimming were resolved from the DNA. The sample contains about 200,000 clones, 94% of which appear only once. Germline CDR1 is MNHNS and CDR2 is SASEGT. The ends lost 3 bases at V and 6 bases at J; junction bases unmatched: 4. This CDR3 spans 14 amino acids.

The sequencing sample was made of peripheral blood. The sequence was obtained from a man aged 30 to 39 with COVID-19, enrolled during active disease. The V and J genes are TRBV6-1 and TRBJ2-2, with 7 bases that match TRBD1. In nucleotides, the CDR3 is TGTGCCAGCAGTGACCGACAGGGCGCCGGGGAGCTGTTTTTT. It codes for CASSDRQGAGELFF.